Sequencing of this TCR beta chain was carried out in a study of CD8+ T cells in alopecia areata (dated 2018 in TCRdb). In terms of the full investigation: Treated patients were enrolled in an open-label pilot trial of oral tofacitinib, 5 to 10 mg twice daily, for moderate-to-severe alopecia areata. Patients received tofacitinib for 6 to 18 months and were then followed off drug for 6 months to check for delayed response and recurrence. Disease severity in treated patients was measured with the SALT score, which quantifies the percentage of affected scalp surface area. To study T cell clonal expansion in alopecia areata, the researchers applied high-throughput TCRbeta sequencing to both the C3H/HeJ mouse model and human patients. In humans, TCRbeta sequencing was performed on scalp tissue and on sorted CD4+ and CD8+ peripheral blood T cells from healthy controls and from patients with patchy or totalis/universalis alopecia areata. Biopsies were taken from tofacitinib-treated patients at baseline and again at 4 and 24 weeks into treatment, and several of those patients also had a later scalp biopsy. Scalp clonality was compared across normal scalp (n=4), patchy alopecia areata scalp (n=8), and alopecia totalis/universalis scalp (n=8). RNA came from the PAXgene miRNA kit for fixed scalp, the miRNeasy kit for PBMCs, and the RNeasy kit for mouse skin. Amplification of TCRbeta CDR3 regions was done by immunoSEQ multiplex PCR using 35 Vbeta forward primers and 13 Jbeta reverse primers. The paper's findings and limits, for the study overall: Because the treated cohort was small and included a single nonresponder, larger studies are needed to assess links between baseline CD8+ expansion and response. Compared with mice, TCR sequences shared between patients were less clear, possibly partly because of HLA diversity across the patient population. During tofacitinib treatment, many expanded lesional clones remained in scalp and blood, and this persistence may partly explain relapse after treatment is stopped. Compared with normal scalp, lesional scalp had higher clonality and more expanded CD8+ clones, particularly in alopecia totalis/universalis, a pattern that suggests antigenic drive. With tofacitinib, both scalp clonality and the number of expanded CD8+ clones among the top 100 scalp clones went down significantly. Resident alphabeta T cells in normal human skin are also sequenced, complicating scalp TCR repertoire analysis, unlike mouse skin dominated by gammadelta T cells.

With regard to this clone: Its specific antigen is unknown. Qualities for individual bases were not recorded, and no much larger clone is one base off. This CDR3 is also generated by other DNA sequences in the sample.

This specimen's time point label, per the study, means: less than five weeks on oral tofacitinib. Per the publication, the treatment or condition label means: oral pan-JAK inhibitor, 5-10 mg twice daily. From alopecia areata patients, peripheral blood was collected along with lesional scalp punch biopsies. PBMCs were isolated by density centrifugation and stained for CD3, CD4 and CD8, and CD4+ and CD8+ T cells were sorted on a FACSAria. The library was produced with the immunoSEQ multiplex PCR assay. To provide template for TCR sequencing, every sample had RNA extracted and reverse transcribed into cDNA. First-strand cDNA was synthesized with SuperScript III using a 2:1 mix of oligo-dT and random hexamers. A synthetic immune receptor repertoire was used to gauge amplification bias, and whatever bias remained was removed computationally. Processing in the source paper ran as follows. Raw reads were preprocessed to remove errors, and CDR3 was defined according to IMGT conventions as the region from the conserved cysteine to phenylalanine. To get clonality, Shannon entropy was normalized by log2 of the number of productive unique TCRs and the result was subtracted from 1. Whether each scalp clone was CD4 or CD8 was inferred by checking scalp TCRbeta sequences against the CD4 and CD8 repertoires from sorted blood. In TCRdb, the immuneACCESS table is reduced to in-frame sequences with V and J assigned. These tables do not hold every clone; where another copy was compared, an unresolved V gene accounts for under half, and the others remain unexplained. The V and J calls and the clone size are those of that table, but D and trimming were determined from the DNA. Recorded for this sample are about 120,000 clones; about 50% of them occurred a single time. The top ten clones comprise 0.46% of the sample.

Spanning cysteine to phenylalanine, the CDR3 consists of 13 amino acids. The retained sequence is limited to the CDR3, 39 bases, with the frame set at the first base. CDR1 and CDR2, looked up from the germline V gene, are SGHRS and YFSETQ. V was cut back by 0 bases and J by 2 bases, leaving a gap of 5 bases between them. The input for sequencing was CD4+ T cells sorted from blood, taken at week 4, from a patient treated with tofacitinib. This receptor was identified in a human donor with alopecia areata. The V and J genes are TRBV5-1 and TRBJ2-5, with the D gene not clear enough to name. CDR3 sequence: CASSLGQQETQYF. The DNA is as follows: TGCGCCAGCAGCTTGGGACAACAAGAGACCCAGTACTTC.